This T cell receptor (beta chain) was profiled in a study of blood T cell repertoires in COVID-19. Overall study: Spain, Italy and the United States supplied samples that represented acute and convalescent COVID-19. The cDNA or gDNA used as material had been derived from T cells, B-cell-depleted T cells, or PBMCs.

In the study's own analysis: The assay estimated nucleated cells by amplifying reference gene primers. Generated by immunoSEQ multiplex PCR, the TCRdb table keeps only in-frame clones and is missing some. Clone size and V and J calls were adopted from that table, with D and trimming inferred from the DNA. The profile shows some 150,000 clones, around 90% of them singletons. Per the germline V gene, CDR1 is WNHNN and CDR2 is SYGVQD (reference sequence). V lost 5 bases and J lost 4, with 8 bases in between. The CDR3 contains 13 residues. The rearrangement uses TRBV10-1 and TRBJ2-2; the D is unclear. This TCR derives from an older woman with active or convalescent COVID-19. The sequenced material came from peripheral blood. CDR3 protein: CASSPQLTGELFF. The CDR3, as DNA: TGCGCCAGCAGTCCACAGCTCACCGGGGAGCTGTTTTTT.